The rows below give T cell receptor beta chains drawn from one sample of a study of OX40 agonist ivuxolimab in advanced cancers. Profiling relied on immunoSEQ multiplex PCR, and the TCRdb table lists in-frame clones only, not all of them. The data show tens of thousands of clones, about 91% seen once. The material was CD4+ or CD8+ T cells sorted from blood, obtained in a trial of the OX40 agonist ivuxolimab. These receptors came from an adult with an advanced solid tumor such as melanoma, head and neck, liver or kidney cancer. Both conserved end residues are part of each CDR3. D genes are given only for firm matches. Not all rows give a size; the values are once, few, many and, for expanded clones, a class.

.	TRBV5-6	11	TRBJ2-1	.	CASSRVNEQFF	TGTGCCAGCAGTCGGGTTAATGAGCAGTTCTTC
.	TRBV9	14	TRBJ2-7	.	CASSVAASPYEQYF	TGTGCCAGCAGCGTAGCCGCCTCGCCCTACGAGCAGTACTTC
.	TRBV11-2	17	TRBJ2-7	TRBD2	CASRGTSGSPHPSEQYF	TGTGCCAGCAGGGGGACTAGCGGGAGTCCCCACCCGAGCGAGCAGTACTTC
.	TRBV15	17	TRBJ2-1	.	CATSGEMSTSSYNEQFF	TGTGCCACCAGCGGTGAAATGTCTACGAGCTCCTACAATGAGCAGTTCTTC
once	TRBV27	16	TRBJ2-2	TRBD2	CASKLAGGVNTGELFF	TGTGCCAGTAAGCTAGCGGGAGGGGTGAACACCGGGGAGCTGTTTTTT
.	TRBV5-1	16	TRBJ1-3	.	CASSLFETGSGNTIYF	TGCGCCAGCAGCTTGTTCGAAACAGGCTCTGGAAACACCATATATTTT
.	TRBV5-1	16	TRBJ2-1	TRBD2	CASSPASGTTYNEQFF	TGCGCCAGCAGCCCTGCCTCCGGGACTACCTACAATGAGCAGTTCTTC
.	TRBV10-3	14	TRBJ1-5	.	CAISPGTGNQPQHF	TGTGCCATCAGCCCCGGCACAGGGAATCAGCCCCAGCATTTT
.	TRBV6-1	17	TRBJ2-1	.	CASSEALRVAPYNEQFF	TGTGCCAGCAGTGAAGCGCTTCGCGTGGCCCCCTACAATGAGCAGTTCTTC
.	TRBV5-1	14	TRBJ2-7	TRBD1	CASSPGQVVSEQYF	TGCGCCAGCAGTCCGGGACAGGTTGTGAGCGAGCAGTACTTC
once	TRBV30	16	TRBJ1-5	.	CAWSGMPGIGNQPQHF	TGTGCCTGGAGTGGAATGCCGGGGATCGGCAATCAGCCCCAGCATTTT
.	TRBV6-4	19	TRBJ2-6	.	CASSEGLGSAEPGANVLTF	TGTGCCAGCAGTGAAGGGTTGGGCTCCGCCGAACCCGGGGCCAACGTCCTGACTTTC
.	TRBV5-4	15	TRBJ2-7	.	CASSLAGVSSYEQYF	TGTGCCAGCAGCTTGGCCGGGGTTAGCTCCTACGAGCAGTACTTC
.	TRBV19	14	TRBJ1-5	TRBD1	CASSRTGGNQPQHF	TGTGCCAGTAGTCGAACAGGGGGCAATCAGCCCCAGCATTTT
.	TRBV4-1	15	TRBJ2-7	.	CASSQRDVSAYEQYF	TGCGCCAGCAGCCAACGGGACGTCTCTGCCTACGAGCAGTACTTC
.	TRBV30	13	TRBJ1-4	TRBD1	CAWSSGGNEKLFF	TGTGCCTGGAGTTCAGGGGGGAACGAAAAACTGTTTTTT
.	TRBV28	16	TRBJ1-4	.	CASSLWPGQSNEKLFF	TGTGCCAGCAGTTTATGGCCCGGACAGTCGAATGAAAAACTGTTTTTT
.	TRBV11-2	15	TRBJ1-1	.	CASSLDRGWSTEAFF	TGTGCCAGCAGCTTAGACAGGGGCTGGAGCACTGAAGCTTTCTTT
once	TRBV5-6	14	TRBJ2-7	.	CASSPASSTYEQYF	TGTGCCAGCAGCCCGGCGAGCAGCACCTACGAGCAGTACTTC
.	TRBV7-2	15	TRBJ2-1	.	CASSLDGSSYNEQFF	TGTGCCAGCAGCTTAGACGGGAGCTCCTACAATGAGCAGTTCTTC
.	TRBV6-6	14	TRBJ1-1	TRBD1	CASSRQGTNTEAFF	TGTGCCAGCAGCAGACAGGGTACGAACACTGAAGCTTTCTTT
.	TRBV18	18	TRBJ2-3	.	CASSPPRLVGTPGDTQYF	TGTGCCAGCTCACCACCGAGGTTAGTGGGAACCCCAGGAGATACGCAGTATTTT
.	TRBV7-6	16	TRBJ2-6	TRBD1	CASSRTQGTGANVLTF	TGTGCCAGCAGCCGCACACAGGGGACTGGGGCCAACGTCCTGACTTTC
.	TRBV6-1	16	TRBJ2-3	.	CASSEALGSPTDTQYF	TGTGCCAGCAGTGAAGCGCTCGGTTCCCCCACAGATACGCAGTATTTT
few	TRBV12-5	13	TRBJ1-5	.	CASDSGGNQPQHF	TGTGCTAGTGACTCAGGGGGCAATCAGCCCCAGCATTTT
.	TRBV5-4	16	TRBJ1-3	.	CASSLDPIHSGNTIYF	TGTGCCAGCAGCTTGGACCCGATTCACTCTGGAAACACCATATATTTT
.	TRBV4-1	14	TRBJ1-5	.	CASSSSGGNQPQHF	TGCGCCAGCAGCTCAAGCGGGGGCAATCAGCCCCAGCATTTT
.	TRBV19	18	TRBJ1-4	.	CASSIRLGAQATNEKLFF	TGTGCCAGTAGTATTCGGCTCGGGGCGCAAGCAACTAATGAAAAACTGTTTTTT
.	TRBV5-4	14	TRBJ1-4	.	CASSLGGTNEKLFF	TGTGCCAGCAGCTTGGGGGGGACTAATGAAAAACTGTTTTTT
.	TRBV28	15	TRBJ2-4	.	CASSLKGVQGIGQYF	TGTGCCAGCAGCCTTAAGGGGGTACAGGGAATTGGTCAGTACTTC
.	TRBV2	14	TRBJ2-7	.	CASSETTIGYEQYF	TGTGCCAGCAGTGAAACGACGATAGGGTACGAGCAGTACTTC
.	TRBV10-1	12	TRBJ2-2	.	CASSSNTGELFF	TGCGCCAGCAGTAGTAACACCGGGGAGCTGTTTTTT